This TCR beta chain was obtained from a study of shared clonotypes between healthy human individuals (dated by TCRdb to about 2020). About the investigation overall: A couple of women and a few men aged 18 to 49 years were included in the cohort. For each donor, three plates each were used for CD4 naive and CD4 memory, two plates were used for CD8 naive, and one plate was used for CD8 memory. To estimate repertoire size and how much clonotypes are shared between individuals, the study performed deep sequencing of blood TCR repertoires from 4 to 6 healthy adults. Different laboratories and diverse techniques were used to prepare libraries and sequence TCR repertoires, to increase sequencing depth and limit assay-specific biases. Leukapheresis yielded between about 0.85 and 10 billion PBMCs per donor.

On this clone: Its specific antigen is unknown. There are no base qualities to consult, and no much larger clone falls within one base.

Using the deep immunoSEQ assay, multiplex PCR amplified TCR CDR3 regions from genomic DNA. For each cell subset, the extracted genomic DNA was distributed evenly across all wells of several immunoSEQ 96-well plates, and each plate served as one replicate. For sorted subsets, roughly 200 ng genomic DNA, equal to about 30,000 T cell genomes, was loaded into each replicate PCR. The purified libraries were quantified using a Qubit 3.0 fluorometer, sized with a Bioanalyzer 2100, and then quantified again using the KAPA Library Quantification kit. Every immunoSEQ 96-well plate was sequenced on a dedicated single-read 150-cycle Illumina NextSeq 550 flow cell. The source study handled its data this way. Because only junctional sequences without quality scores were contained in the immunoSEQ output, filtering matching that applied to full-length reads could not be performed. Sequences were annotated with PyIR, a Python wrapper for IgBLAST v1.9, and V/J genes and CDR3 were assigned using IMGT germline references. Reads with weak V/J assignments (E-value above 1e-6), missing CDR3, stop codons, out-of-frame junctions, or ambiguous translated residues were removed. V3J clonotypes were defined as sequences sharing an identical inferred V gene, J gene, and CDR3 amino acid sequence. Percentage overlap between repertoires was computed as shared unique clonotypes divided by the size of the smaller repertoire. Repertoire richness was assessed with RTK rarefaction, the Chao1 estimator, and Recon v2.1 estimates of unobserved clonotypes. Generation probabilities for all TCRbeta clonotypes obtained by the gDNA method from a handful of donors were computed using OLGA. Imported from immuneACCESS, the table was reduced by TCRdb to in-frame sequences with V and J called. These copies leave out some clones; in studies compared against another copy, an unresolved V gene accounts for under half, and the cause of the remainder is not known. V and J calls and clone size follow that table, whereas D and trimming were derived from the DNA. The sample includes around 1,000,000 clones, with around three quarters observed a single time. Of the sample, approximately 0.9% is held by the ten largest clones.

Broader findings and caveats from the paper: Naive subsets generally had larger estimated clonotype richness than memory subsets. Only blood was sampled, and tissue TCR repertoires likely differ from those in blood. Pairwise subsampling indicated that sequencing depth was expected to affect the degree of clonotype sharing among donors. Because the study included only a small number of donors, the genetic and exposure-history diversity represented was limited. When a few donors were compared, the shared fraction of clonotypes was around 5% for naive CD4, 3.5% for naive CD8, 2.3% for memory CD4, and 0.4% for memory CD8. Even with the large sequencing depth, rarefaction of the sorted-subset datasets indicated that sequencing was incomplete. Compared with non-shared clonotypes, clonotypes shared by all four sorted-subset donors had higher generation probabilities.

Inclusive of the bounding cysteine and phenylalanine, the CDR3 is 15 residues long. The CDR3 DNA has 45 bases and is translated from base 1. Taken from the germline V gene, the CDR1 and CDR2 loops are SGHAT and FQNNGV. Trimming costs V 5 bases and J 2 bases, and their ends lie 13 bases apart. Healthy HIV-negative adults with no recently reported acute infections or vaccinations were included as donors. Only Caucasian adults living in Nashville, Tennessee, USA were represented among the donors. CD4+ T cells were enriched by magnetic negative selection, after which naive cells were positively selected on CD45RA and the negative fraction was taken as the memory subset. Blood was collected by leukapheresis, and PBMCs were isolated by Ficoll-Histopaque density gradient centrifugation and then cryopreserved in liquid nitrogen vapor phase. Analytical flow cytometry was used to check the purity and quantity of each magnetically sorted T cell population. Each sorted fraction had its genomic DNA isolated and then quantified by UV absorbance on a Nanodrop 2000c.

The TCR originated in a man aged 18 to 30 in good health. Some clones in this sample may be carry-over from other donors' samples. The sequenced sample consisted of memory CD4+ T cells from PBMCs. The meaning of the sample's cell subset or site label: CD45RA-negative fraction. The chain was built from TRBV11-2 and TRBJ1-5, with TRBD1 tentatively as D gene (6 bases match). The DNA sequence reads TGTGCCAGCAGCCGCGGGACAATCGGCAATCAGCCCCAGCATTTT. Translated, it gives CASSRGTIGNQPQHF.